This T cell receptor (beta chain) came from a study of blood T cell repertoires in COVID-19. About the research overall: Samples came from the United States, Italy and Spain, spanning acute and convalescent COVID-19. T cells, B-cell-depleted T cells, or PBMCs provided the cDNA or gDNA that served as material.

The CDR3 runs to 15 residues. J lost 5 bases, V lost 2 bases, and 6 bases had no gene match. The germline V gene has CDR1 SGHTA and CDR2 FQGNSA. Original handling: Amplified reference gene primers provided the basis for estimating nucleated cell counts. This table comes from immunoSEQ multiplex PCR, and its TCRdb copy is limited to in-frame clones, with some not included. The V and J calls and the clone size are those of that table, but D and trimming were determined from the DNA. The table lists 270,000 or so clones, 83% of them singletons. Sequencing input: peripheral blood. V usage is TRBV7-2 and J usage is TRBJ2-5; 9 bases are shared with TRBD2. The TCR comes from a woman aged 45 to 65 who had recovered from COVID-19. In DNA form, the CDR3 reads TGTGCCAGCAGCTTAAGGGTAGCGGGGGCTGAGACCCAGTACTTC. Its protein product is CASSLRVAGAETQYF.